This entry concerns a single TCR beta chain. Germline V gene data show CDR1 as MDHEN and CDR2 as SYDVKM. The CDR3 has 12 residues. V was clipped by 8 bases and J by 3 bases, with 10 bases between them. The data were taken from a study of technical replicates of blood from a few donors. Data came from immunoSEQ multiplex PCR; TCRdb stores just in-frame clones and leaves some out. The table lists about 82,000 clones, roughly 90% of them singletons. This receptor was taken from a human donor in good health. Sequencing was carried out using T cells isolated from PBMCs. The chain employs TRBV28 and TRBJ1-1; unclear D gene. The CDR3 DNA follows: TGTGCCAGCTCAGACTCCCACACTGAAGCTTTCTTT. Its translation: CASSDSHTEAFF.